Each of the 18 T cell receptor beta chains below was sequenced from the same sample in a study of regulatory dendritic cells for organ transplantation. Sorted subsets were CFSE-labeled and cultured roughly five days with allogeneic dendritic cells. Antigens for these TCRs are unknown. Using immunoSEQ multiplex PCR, the repertoire was profiled, and TCRdb retains in-frame clones only, with some absent. Of around 20,000 clones listed, 70% to 90% were seen once; the top ten hold just under 0.7%. The sequenced sample was naive CD4+ T cells from blood cultured with regulatory dendritic cells. Documented subset: CD45RA+ naive T cells. Every receptor here comes from a human donor in good health.

V and J are TRBV7-2 and TRBJ1-3, with D unclear. Germline V gene data show CDR1 as SGHTA and CDR2 as FQGNSA. This CDR3 spans 16 amino acids. The ends were cut back, 10 bases at V and 0 bases at J, with 19 bases in the middle. CDR3 DNA sequence: TGTGCCACCTCTATGCCCCCTCCACGCTCTGGAAACACCATATATTTT. Amino acids: CATSMPPPRSGNTIYF.

The V call is TRBV6-6, the J call TRBJ2-7, with 9 bases aligning to TRBD1. The V segment lost 5 bases and the J segment 6 bases; nucleotides outside the gene matches: 11. CDR3 length equals 15 residues. Germline CDR1 and CDR2: MNHNY and SVGAGI (reference sequence). As DNA, the CDR3 is TGTGCCAGCAGTACACCGGGACAGGGAGGATCCGAGCAGTACTTC. This encodes CASSTPGQGGSEQYF.

This clone has just a few counts. This sequence joins TRBV10-3 and TRBJ2-2; 9 bases are a match to TRBD1. Trimming took 6 bases from V and 7 from J; bases not matched to a gene: 6. The germline V gene has CDR1 ENHRY and CDR2 SYGVKD. The CDR3 spans 14 residues. The DNA of the CDR3 is TGTGCCATCAGGGGGACAGGGACGAACGGGGAGCTGTTTTTT. This encodes CAIRGTGTNGELFF.

The J gene is TRBJ2-6, the V gene TRBV28, with D unresolved. The V and J ends lost 6 bases and 0 bases respectively, with 6 bases between them. CDR3 length equals 14 residues. In germline, CDR1 is MDHEN, CDR2 SYDVKM. CDR3 loop: CASSRSSGANVLTF. The CDR3 DNA sequence: TGTGCCAGCAGCCGGAGCTCTGGGGCCAACGTCCTGACTTTC.

This clone was picked up a small number of times. The rearrangement uses TRBV27 and TRBJ1-5; D not resolved. Germline lookup yields CDR1 MNHEY and CDR2 SMNVEV (reference sequence). The CDR3 consists of 14 residues. The germline V and J ends were trimmed by 7 bases and 0 bases, with 10 bases remaining between them. The CDR3 nucleotides read TGTGCCAGCAAGGATGGTTATAGCAATCAGCCCCAGCATTTT. Translation: CASKDGYSNQPQHF.

For this clone: One end of the junction fails to match germline, which may point to a read error. CDR3 residues: CASSPYPGLQHF. The DNA of the CDR3 is TGTGCTAGCAGCCCCTACCCCGGGCTCCAGCATTTT. The V call is TRBV7-7, the J call TRBJ1-5, with D uncertain. This CDR3 is 12 amino acids long. In germline, CDR1 is SSHAT, CDR2 FNYEAQ (reference sequence).

Only a few counts were recorded for this clone. The V call is TRBV2, the J call TRBJ1-2; D gene unclear. In germline, CDR1 is SNHLY, CDR2 FYNNEI. With 6 bases removed from V and 7 bases from J, the gap between germline ends came to 9 bases. This CDR3 spans 11 amino acids. The CDR3 nucleotides are TGTGCCAGCAGCCCACTTGCTGGCTACACCTTC. It codes for CASSPLAGYTF.

This clone has only one observation. The chain couples TRBV9 to TRBJ2-7; the D gene could be TRBD1 or TRBD2 (6 bases each). V was cut by 3 bases and J by 3 bases, with 19 bases left in between. The V gene's germline CDR1 is SGDLS and CDR2 YYNGEE. CDR3 length: 16 residues. CDR3 in amino acids: CASSGGPGLAHYEQYF. CDR3 nucleotides: TGTGCCAGCAGCGGGGGGCCGGGACTTGCACACTACGAGCAGTACTTC.

The rearrangement uses TRBV30 and TRBJ2-5, with 9 positions matching TRBD2. The CDR3 sequence is 15 residues long. V was clipped by 0 bases and J by 5 bases; unmatched bases: 7. The germline V gene has CDR1 GTSNPN and CDR2 SVGIG (reference sequence). The CDR3 coding sequence is TGTGCCTGGAGTGTTCTGGCGGGGGGGCAGGAGACCCAGTACTTC. This encodes CAWSVLAGGQETQYF.

This clone appeared a single time. CDR3 DNA sequence: TGTGCCAGCAGCTTTAACCACGGACTAGCGGCCGACACCGGGGAGCTGTTTTTT. Protein: CASSFNHGLAADTGELFF. The rearrangement links TRBV7-3 to TRBJ2-2; 10 bases line up with TRBD2. The length of the CDR3 is 18 residues. Trimming cost V 3 bases and J 3 bases; bases outside gene matches: 10. The germline V gene has CDR1 SGHTA and CDR2 FQGTGA.

Only one count was recorded for this clone. The chain recombines TRBV5-1 with TRBJ2-5; 9 positions agree with TRBD2. Germline trimming cut 0 bases from V and 2 bases from J; bases unmatched to any gene: 5. CDR1 SGHRS and CDR2 YFSETQ come from the germline V gene. The CDR3 is 16 residues long. The chain's CDR3 is CASSLGAAGGQETQYF. CDR3 sequence (DNA): TGCGCCAGCAGCTTGGGGGCAGCGGGAGGACAAGAGACCCAGTACTTC.

J is TRBJ2-4 and V is TRBV5-1, with 8 bases matching TRBD1. Germline V gene lookup returns CDR1 SGHRS and CDR2 YFSETQ. This CDR3 contains 14 residues. V was clipped by 4 bases and J by 5 bases; unmatched bases: 5. CDR3 in amino acids: CASSQGQEENIQYF. CDR3 in DNA: TGCGCCAGCAGCCAGGGACAGGAAGAAAACATTCAGTACTTC.

The chain uses TRBV5-1 and TRBJ2-7; TRBD2 agrees at 9 bases. CDR1 and CDR2 (germline): SGHRS, YFSETQ. V lost 4 bases to trimming and J lost 3 bases; unmatched junction nucleotides: 5. There are 14 residues in the CDR3. CDR3 amino acids: CASSPGLAIYEQYF. In DNA, the CDR3 is TGCGCCAGCAGCCCGGGACTAGCTATCTACGAGCAGTACTTC.

V usage is TRBV4-3 and J usage is TRBJ1-4; TRBD1 matches at 9 bases. CDR1 LGHNA and CDR2 YSLEER come from the germline V gene. The trim removed 7 bases at V and 2 bases at J, leaving 5 bases unmatched. The CDR3 extends over 15 amino acids. CDR3: CASTDRGSTNEKLFF. The CDR3 nucleotides are TGCGCCAGCACCGACAGGGGGTCCACTAATGAAAAACTGTTTTTT.

The chain is built from TRBV5-4 and TRBJ2-5; possible D gene TRBD2, 6 bases. Trimming took off 4 bases at V and 2 bases at J, with 12 bases between the two ends. In germline, CDR1 is SGHNT, CDR2 YYREEE (reference sequence). This CDR3 has 14 residues. The CDR3 DNA sequence: TGTGCCAGCAGCCTGTGGGGGAGGCAAGAGACCCAGTACTTC. It yields the protein CASSLWGRQETQYF.

The chain employs TRBV7-9 and TRBJ2-7; D gene uncertain. This CDR3 is built from 14 residues. The germline gives CDR1 SEHNR, CDR2 FQNEAQ (reference sequence). V was trimmed by 4 bases and J by 2 bases, leaving 12 bases between them. The DNA for the CDR3 is TGTGCCAGCAGCTCGACTGGATCTGCCTACGAGCAGTACTTC. It specifies CASSSTGSAYEQYF.

The chain recombines TRBV7-9 with TRBJ2-1, with 9 nucleotides matching TRBD2. Germline V gene sequence: CDR1 SEHNR, CDR2 FQNEAQ (reference sequence). The trim removed 5 bases at V and 6 bases at J, leaving 2 bases unmatched. The CDR3 totals 13 residues. The chain's CDR3 is CASSPTSGNEQFF. Here the CDR3 DNA reads TGTGCCAGCAGCCCGACTAGCGGCAATGAGCAGTTCTTC.

The table lists this clone with a count of one. The gene calls are TRBV28 and TRBJ1-4; 8 bases line up with TRBD1. V lost 9 bases to trimming and J lost 2 bases; unmatched junction nucleotides: 8. From germline, CDR1 is MDHEN and CDR2 SYDVKM. CDR3 size: 15 residues. CDR3 nucleotide sequence: TGTGCCAGTGTTAGACAGGGGAAGACTAATGAAAAACTGTTTTTT. It codes for CASVRQGKTNEKLFF.